These 18 T cell receptor beta chains share one sample of origin, sequenced in a study of shared clonotypes between healthy human individuals (dated by TCRdb to 2018 to 2020). Library creation used the immunoSEQ multiplex PCR assay. Imported from immuneACCESS, the table was reduced by TCRdb to in-frame sequences with V and J called. These copies leave out some clones; in studies compared against another copy, an unresolved V gene accounts for under half, and the cause of the remainder is not known. The table for this sample lists about 580,000 clones; nearly 98% of them were counted only once. Of the sample, 0.3% falls within the top ten clones. CD8 naive samples were CD45RO-negative cells positively selected for CCR7, giving a CD45RA+CCR7+ population that excluded TemRA cells. Sequencing used naive CD8+ T cells sorted from blood. The cell subset or site label on this specimen signifies: CD45RA+CCR7+. The receptors originated from a man under 40 in good health.

The chain employs TRBV7-6 and TRBJ1-1; D gene ambiguous. The CDR3 spans 15 residues. The germline CDR1 and CDR2 sequences are SGHVS and FNYEAQ. V lost 1 base and J 1 base, leaving 10 bases between the germline ends. CDR3 sequence: CASSLDTGPNTEAFF. The DNA for the CDR3 is TGTGCCAGCAGCTTAGATACCGGGCCGAACACTGAAGCTTTCTTT.

Concerning this clone: Relative to the germline gene, one junction end is altered; a read error may explain this. The V gene is TRBV27, the J gene TRBJ2-2; TRBD2 agrees at 12 bases. Germline V gene sequence: CDR1 MNHEY, CDR2 SMNVEV (reference sequence). The CDR3 loop spans 20 amino acids. The CDR3 DNA sequence: TGTGCCCGCAGTTTATCGATCATTCAGACTAGCGGGGGCAACACCGGGGAGCTGTTTTTT. Its translation: CARSLSIIQTSGGNTGELFF.

The chain couples TRBV13 to TRBJ2-3; D gene uncertain. The CDR3 covers 13 residues. Germline V gives CDR1 PRHDT, CDR2 FYEKMQ (reference sequence). The V and J ends lost 5 bases and 5 bases respectively, with 11 bases between them. This CDR3 is CASSNPPRDTQYF. Written as DNA, the CDR3 is TGTGCCAGCAGCAATCCCCCTAGAGATACGCAGTATTTT.

V usage is TRBV6-5 and J usage is TRBJ2-5; D is tentatively TRBD1 or TRBD2 (5 bases each). Germline values: CDR1 MNHEY, CDR2 SVGAGI. CDR3 length equals 13 residues. V lost 4 bases and J 2 bases, leaving 8 bases between the germline ends. In DNA, the CDR3 is TGTGCCAGCAGTTGGGGACCACAAGAGACCCAGTACTTC. Amino acids: CASSWGPQETQYF.

This chain joins TRBV6-6 and TRBJ2-1; D unclear. The CDR3 consists of 15 residues. The germline CDR1 and CDR2 sequences are MNHNY and SVGAGI (reference sequence). The V end lost 0 bases, the J end lost 7 bases, and 13 bases lay between the germline ends. CDR3 DNA: TGTGCCAGCAGTTACTCGGTAATGAGTAAGAATGAGCAGTTCTTC. This gives the protein CASSYSVMSKNEQFF.

This clone was picked up a small number of times. J is TRBJ2-1 and V is TRBV10-1; D is unclear. Germline loops: CDR1 WNHNN, CDR2 SYGVQD (reference sequence). This CDR3 comprises 15 residues. V lost 2 bases and J 9 bases, leaving 17 bases between the germline ends. CDR3 coding DNA: TGCGCCAGCAGTGAGGATGTGGGGAAGATTGGTGAGCAGTTCTTC. Its protein is CASSEDVGKIGEQFF.

The V gene is TRBV28, the J gene TRBJ2-1; TRBD1 aligns across 8 bases. Germline V gene lookup returns CDR1 MDHEN and CDR2 SYDVKM. This CDR3 has 18 amino acids. Trimming removed 3 bases from V and 1 base from J; junction bases left unmatched: 11. CDR3 bases: TGTGCCAGCAGTTTCGACCCTGGCAGGGGGCTTTCCTACAATGAGCAGTTCTTC. Protein sequence: CASSFDPGRGLSYNEQFF.

V is TRBV7-9 and J is TRBJ1-4; D ambiguous. Germline V gene sequence: CDR1 SEHNR, CDR2 FQNEAQ (reference sequence). The CDR3 spans 14 residues. Trimming cost V 5 bases and J 7 bases, with 14 bases left between them. The CDR3 coding sequence is TGTGCCAGCAGCCACCGTATGGCGGGTGAAAAACTGTTTTTT. Protein: CASSHRMAGEKLFF.

The rearrangement uses TRBV28 and TRBJ2-7, with D possibly being TRBD2 (6 bases). The germline V and J ends were trimmed by 1 base and 2 bases, with 12 bases remaining between them. Germline V gives CDR1 MDHEN, CDR2 SYDVKM. The CDR3 length is 15 residues. DNA for the CDR3: TGTGCCAGCAGTTTATATGCAGGAGGGGCCTACGAGCAGTACTTC. It encodes CASSLYAGGAYEQYF. The full variable domain, in which reference TRBV28 and TRBJ2-7 provide the parts outside the CDR3, is DVKVTQSSRYLVKRTGEKVFLECVQDMDHENMFWYRQDPGLGLRLIYFSYDVKMKEKGDIPEGYSVSREKKERFSLILESASTNQTSMYLCASSLYAGGAYEQYFGPGTRLTVT.

The J gene is TRBJ2-2, the V gene TRBV5-5; no clear D gene. This CDR3 region has 17 residues. Germline V lookup: CDR1 SGHKS, CDR2 YYEKEE (reference sequence). Deletions cut 1 base from V and 2 bases from J, with 15 bases between. The CDR3 DNA reads TGTGCCAGCAGCTTGCTCGGTCCGCGGCTTAACACCGGGGAGCTGTTTTTT. It specifies CASSLLGPRLNTGELFF.

J is TRBJ1-2 and V is TRBV9; tentatively, D is TRBD1 (6 bases). CDR1 is SGDLS and CDR2 is YYNGEE in the germline V gene. Trimming left V 2 bases short and J 4 bases short, with 12 bases between. This CDR3 is 14 amino acids long. The CDR3 region is CASSVKTGGYGYTF. CDR3 coding DNA: TGTGCCAGCAGCGTGAAGACAGGAGGCTATGGCTACACCTTC.

The chain combines TRBV7-9 with TRBJ2-7, with D perhaps matching TRBD2 (6 bases). V lost 3 bases and J 3 bases, leaving 9 bases between the germline ends. The CDR3 consists of 13 residues. The germline V gene encodes CDR1 SEHNR and CDR2 FQNEAQ (reference sequence). This CDR3 is CASSFRGNYEQYF. CDR3 DNA sequence: TGTGCCAGCAGCTTCCGGGGGAACTACGAGCAGTACTTC.

The CDR3 DNA reads as TGTGCCAGCAGGACCCACGGGGCCTACGAGCAGTACTTC. Encoded protein: CASRTHGAYEQYF. The chain joins TRBV13 to TRBJ2-7; perhaps TRBD2 as D (5 bases). CDR1 and CDR2 (germline): PRHDT, FYEKMQ (reference sequence). V lost 6 bases and J 2 bases, leaving 11 bases between the germline ends. The CDR3 spans 13 residues. Full variable domain (missing parts from reference TRBV13 and TRBJ2-7): AAGVIQSPRHLIKEKRETATLKCYPIPRHDTVYWYQQGPGQDPQFLISFYEKMQSDKGSIPDRFSAQQFSDYHSELNMSSLELGDSALYFCASRTHGAYEQYFGPGTRLTVT.

The genes are TRBV15 and TRBJ2-7, with TRBD2 identical over 7 bases. CDR1 is LNHNV and CDR2 is YYDKDF in the germline V gene (reference sequence). J lost 2 bases, V lost 1 base, and 5 bases had no gene match. The CDR3 length is 15 residues. CDR3 amino acids: CATSRGVAGTYEQYF. In DNA, the CDR3 is TGTGCCACCAGCAGAGGCGTAGCGGGTACCTACGAGCAGTACTTC. Drawing the rest from reference TRBV15 and TRBJ2-7, the complete variable domain is DAMVIQNPRYQVTQFGKPVTLSCSQTLNHNVMYWYQQKSSQAPKLLFHYYDKDFNNEADTPDNFQSRRPNTSFCFLDIRSPGLGDTAMYLCATSRGVAGTYEQYFGPGTRLTVT.

J is TRBJ2-7 and V is TRBV29-1, with TRBD1 identical over 8 bases. Trimming took 7 bases from V and 0 from J; bases not matched to a gene: 5. The length of the CDR3 is 13 residues. Germline V lookup: CDR1 SQVTM, CDR2 ANQGSEA. This chain's CDR3 is CSATGGASYEQYF. DNA of the CDR3: TGCAGCGCAACAGGGGGAGCCTCCTACGAGCAGTACTTC.

This rearrangement joins TRBV27 to TRBJ2-7; perhaps TRBD1 as D (5 bases). The CDR3 totals 15 residues. V was cut by 8 bases and J by 3 bases, with 20 bases left in between. CDR1 and CDR2 from the germline V gene are MNHEY and SMNVEV (reference sequence). DNA for the CDR3: TGTGCCAGCGGCATACCCTTGGGGCAGGTCTACGAGCAGTACTTC. Protein sequence: CASGIPLGQVYEQYF.

The genes are TRBV19 and TRBJ2-1; 11 bases are shared with TRBD1. Unmatched junction bases numbered 5, after V lost 10 bases and J lost 9 bases. Germline loops: CDR1 LNHDA, CDR2 SQIVND (reference sequence). The CDR3 has 12 amino acids. This chain's CDR3 is CATGQGAFEQFF. In DNA, the CDR3 is TGTGCCACCGGACAGGGGGCCTTTGAGCAGTTCTTC.

This rearrangement joins TRBV9 to TRBJ1-2, with TRBD1 matching 9 bases. The CDR3 is 18 residues long. Trimming cost V 3 bases and J 8 bases; bases outside gene matches: 20. The germline CDR1 and CDR2 sequences are SGDLS and YYNGEE. CDR3 in DNA: TGTGCCAGCAGCGGGGAGGGGGACAGGGCCCCTTCCGCGGGGGGCTACACCTTC. Its protein product is CASSGEGDRAPSAGGYTF.